This is a list of T cell receptor beta chains from one sample in a study of T cells after yellow fever vaccination. A single record per CDR3 protein comes from TCRdb applying MiXCR to the 5' RACE reads. This repertoire shows some 340,000 distinct CDR3 sequences, approximately 4% found once; its top ten account for approximately 25%. Specimen: PBMCs, collected 5 days after the yellow fever booster vaccination. These receptor sequences come from a man aged 18 to 29 who received the YFV17D yellow fever vaccine. CDR3s include the opening cysteine and the closing phenylalanine or tryptophan. The D gene is left open where the match is weak. Clone size is not always given. Where it is, it says once, few, many or a class for expanded clones.

abundance: few; d_gene: .; v_gene: TRBV12-3/TRBV12-4; j_gene: TRBJ1-2; CDR3aa: CASSFRERDGYTF
abundance: few; d_gene: .; v_gene: TRBV6-5; j_gene: TRBJ1-1; CDR3aa: CASSYGGLGKRRTEAFF
abundance: .; d_gene: TRBD1; v_gene: TRBV27; j_gene: TRBJ1-1; CDR3aa: CASSLYDRGNTEAFF
abundance: .; d_gene: .; v_gene: TRBV4-3; j_gene: TRBJ1-4; CDR3aa: CASSQDLGMRTAATNEKLFF
abundance: .; d_gene: .; v_gene: TRBV7-2; j_gene: TRBJ1-5; CDR3aa: CASSSGLRQPQHF
abundance: many; d_gene: .; v_gene: TRBV4-1; j_gene: TRBJ1-5; CDR3aa: CASSQSAVSNQPQHF
abundance: many; d_gene: TRBD1; v_gene: TRBV7-3; j_gene: TRBJ2-5; CDR3aa: CASSWGTGGGETQYF
abundance: few; d_gene: .; v_gene: TRBV28; j_gene: TRBJ1-6; CDR3aa: CASSPPGGGDYNSPLHF
abundance: .; d_gene: .; v_gene: TRBV9; j_gene: TRBJ2-3; CDR3aa: CASSVEPGGSTDTQYF
abundance: few; d_gene: .; v_gene: TRBV7-9; j_gene: TRBJ1-2; CDR3aa: CASSPGRLAYGYTF
abundance: many; d_gene: TRBD1; v_gene: TRBV12-3/TRBV12-4; j_gene: TRBJ1-3; CDR3aa: CASSRDRASGNTIYF
abundance: few; d_gene: .; v_gene: TRBV9; j_gene: TRBJ1-2; CDR3aa: CASSAASYYGYTF
abundance: few; d_gene: TRBD1; v_gene: TRBV5-1; j_gene: TRBJ2-2; CDR3aa: CASSLDRAHTGELFF
abundance: few; d_gene: TRBD1; v_gene: TRBV15; j_gene: TRBJ2-2; CDR3aa: CATSRVDRESGELFF
abundance: .; d_gene: .; v_gene: TRBV5-5; j_gene: TRBJ2-1; CDR3aa: CASSLTITSISYNEQFF
abundance: many; d_gene: .; v_gene: TRBV29-1; j_gene: TRBJ1-1; CDR3aa: CSVRQEEAFF
abundance: many; d_gene: TRBD1; v_gene: TRBV5-4; j_gene: TRBJ2-3; CDR3aa: CASSFDRGTDTQYF
abundance: many; d_gene: .; v_gene: TRBV4-1; j_gene: TRBJ1-5; CDR3aa: CASSRRAVSNQPQHF
abundance: .; d_gene: .; v_gene: TRBV4-3; j_gene: TRBJ2-1; CDR3aa: CASSQVGSRNEQFF
abundance: many; d_gene: TRBD1; v_gene: TRBV5-1; j_gene: TRBJ2-1; CDR3aa: CASSRITGGSYNEQFF
abundance: .; d_gene: TRBD2; v_gene: TRBV7-9; j_gene: TRBJ2-7; CDR3aa: CASSSTSADEQYF
abundance: many; d_gene: .; v_gene: TRBV5-1; j_gene: TRBJ2-1; CDR3aa: CASSLAPAGANEQFF
abundance: .; d_gene: TRBD1; v_gene: TRBV25-1; j_gene: TRBJ1-2; CDR3aa: CASSEYGTGVYGYTF
abundance: many; d_gene: .; v_gene: TRBV25-1; j_gene: TRBJ1-2; CDR3aa: CASSGGYGYTF
abundance: .; d_gene: TRBD2; v_gene: TRBV24-1; j_gene: TRBJ2-3; CDR3aa: CATRLGGTDTQYF
abundance: few; d_gene: .; v_gene: TRBV9; j_gene: TRBJ2-7; CDR3aa: CASSVGSGQDYEQYF
abundance: .; d_gene: .; v_gene: TRBV20-1; j_gene: TRBJ2-2; CDR3aa: CSARPLEGYGTGELFF
abundance: .; d_gene: .; v_gene: TRBV12-3/TRBV12-4; j_gene: TRBJ2-7; CDR3aa: CASSLALPPGATYEQYF
abundance: .; d_gene: .; v_gene: TRBV28; j_gene: TRBJ2-4; CDR3aa: CASSYAREQSHF
abundance: many; d_gene: .; v_gene: TRBV7-3; j_gene: TRBJ2-1; CDR3aa: CASSLLGSYNEQFF
abundance: .; d_gene: .; v_gene: TRBV7-2; j_gene: TRBJ2-2; CDR3aa: CASSLARGGPGELFF
abundance: .; d_gene: .; v_gene: TRBV5-5; j_gene: TRBJ2-2; CDR3aa: CASSARGQSTGELFF
abundance: few; d_gene: TRBD2; v_gene: TRBV7-3; j_gene: TRBJ2-3; CDR3aa: CASSSKKRGGLSAGTDTQYF
abundance: .; d_gene: TRBD1; v_gene: TRBV18; j_gene: TRBJ2-5; CDR3aa: CASSPPDRGRETQYF
abundance: many; d_gene: TRBD1; v_gene: TRBV20-1; j_gene: TRBJ1-2; CDR3aa: CSARDYRGHGYTF
abundance: .; d_gene: .; v_gene: TRBV7-7; j_gene: TRBJ2-2; CDR3aa: CASSLRVNTGELFF
abundance: .; d_gene: .; v_gene: TRBV5-1; j_gene: TRBJ1-2; CDR3aa: CASSADPYGYTF
abundance: .; d_gene: .; v_gene: TRBV5-1; j_gene: TRBJ1-1; CDR3aa: CASSLEPNTEAFF
abundance: many; d_gene: TRBD2; v_gene: TRBV7-2; j_gene: TRBJ2-1; CDR3aa: CASSEGRLAGGYNEQFF
abundance: .; d_gene: .; v_gene: TRBV7-9; j_gene: TRBJ2-5; CDR3aa: CASSSTQGTGGETQYF
abundance: few; d_gene: .; v_gene: TRBV6-5; j_gene: TRBJ1-6; CDR3aa: CASSYSRGARNSPLHF
abundance: .; d_gene: TRBD2; v_gene: TRBV12-3/TRBV12-4; j_gene: TRBJ2-5; CDR3aa: CASRPGTSGMGETQYF
abundance: few; d_gene: TRBD2; v_gene: TRBV27; j_gene: TRBJ2-2; CDR3aa: CASSTGLGAGELFF
abundance: .; d_gene: .; v_gene: TRBV7-2; j_gene: TRBJ2-5; CDR3aa: CASSTGPERTQYF
abundance: .; d_gene: .; v_gene: TRBV4-1; j_gene: TRBJ2-7; CDR3aa: CASSQTDGAYEQYF
abundance: .; d_gene: .; v_gene: TRBV28; j_gene: TRBJ2-3; CDR3aa: CASSLTPASYRALHF
abundance: many; d_gene: .; v_gene: TRBV20-1; j_gene: TRBJ1-3; CDR3aa: CSARDSGGDTIYF
abundance: .; d_gene: .; v_gene: TRBV5-1; j_gene: TRBJ1-2; CDR3aa: CASSLYRPSGYGYTF
abundance: many; d_gene: .; v_gene: TRBV29-1; j_gene: TRBJ2-6; CDR3aa: CSVWTAGANVLTF
abundance: .; d_gene: .; v_gene: TRBV12-3/TRBV12-4; j_gene: TRBJ1-5; CDR3aa: CASSLGGRGNQPQHF
abundance: .; d_gene: .; v_gene: TRBV7-2; j_gene: TRBJ2-3; CDR3aa: CASSLAESATDTQYF
abundance: many; d_gene: .; v_gene: TRBV6-5; j_gene: TRBJ2-1; CDR3aa: CASSNTGNEQFF
abundance: many; d_gene: .; v_gene: TRBV13; j_gene: TRBJ1-2; CDR3aa: CASSRLGPIYGYTF
abundance: few; d_gene: .; v_gene: TRBV13; j_gene: TRBJ1-1; CDR3aa: CASSHGYNTEAFF
abundance: .; d_gene: .; v_gene: TRBV7-8; j_gene: TRBJ2-7; CDR3aa: CASSLRGGQNYEQYF
abundance: .; d_gene: .; v_gene: TRBV6-2/TRBV6-3; j_gene: TRBJ1-1; CDR3aa: CASSLSLGRKNTEAFF
abundance: few; d_gene: TRBD1; v_gene: TRBV29-1; j_gene: TRBJ2-5; CDR3aa: CSVTGFRETQYF
abundance: .; d_gene: .; v_gene: TRBV6-5; j_gene: TRBJ1-2; CDR3aa: CASMAGGSENYGYTF
abundance: .; d_gene: TRBD1; v_gene: TRBV5-1; j_gene: TRBJ2-3; CDR3aa: CASRTQGAEDTQYF